The rows below give T cell receptor beta chains drawn from one sample of a study of cytomegalovirus exposure and HLA in healthy donors. The assay was immunoSEQ multiplex PCR, and TCRdb's table has in-frame clones only and misses some. This sample yields about 110,000 clones, of which over 80% are seen a single time; about 5.9% belongs to the top ten. Sequenced material: PBMCs. The receptors shown here come from a man younger than 30 in good health and CMV-seronegative. CDR3s include the opening cysteine and the closing phenylalanine or tryptophan. Each record gives: CDR3 DNA, CDR3 protein, clone size, V gene, CDR3 length, D gene, J gene. D genes are given only for firm matches. Rows may omit the clone size; those that give it use once, few, many or a size class.

CDR3nt: TGTGCCAGTTCTGCTACACTAGCGTACACCGGGGAGCTGTTTTTT
CDR3aa: CASSATLAYTGELFF
abundance: few
v_gene: TRBV6-5
len: 15
d_gene: TRBD2
j_gene: TRBJ2-2

CDR3nt: TGTGCCATAACTATAGCGGGAGTGGGGGAGACCCAGTACTTC
CDR3aa: CAITIAGVGETQYF
abundance: -
v_gene: TRBV6-1
len: 14
d_gene: TRBD2
j_gene: TRBJ2-5

CDR3nt: TGTGCCAGCAGTTACTCTGCCGAGGGAATCTACGAGCAGTACTTC
CDR3aa: CASSYSAEGIYEQYF
abundance: -
v_gene: TRBV6-5
len: 15
d_gene: -
j_gene: TRBJ2-7

CDR3nt: TGCGCCAGCAGTCAGGCGGACAGTAATCAGCCCCAGCATTTT
CDR3aa: CASSQADSNQPQHF
abundance: -
v_gene: TRBV10-2
len: 14
d_gene: -
j_gene: TRBJ1-5

CDR3nt: TGTGCCTGGAGTGGTCCGGCTGAAGCTTTCTTT
CDR3aa: CAWSGPAEAFF
abundance: -
v_gene: TRBV30
len: 11
d_gene: -
j_gene: TRBJ1-1

CDR3nt: TGTGCCAGCAGCCCCGGGACTAGCGGGGTCTCCTACGAGCAGTACTTC
CDR3aa: CASSPGTSGVSYEQYF
abundance: -
v_gene: TRBV5-6
len: 16
d_gene: TRBD2
j_gene: TRBJ2-7

CDR3nt: TGTGCCAGCAGTTACCCCGGGAGTTACGAGCAGTACTTC
CDR3aa: CASSYPGSYEQYF
abundance: -
v_gene: TRBV6-5
len: 13
d_gene: -
j_gene: TRBJ2-7

CDR3nt: TGTGCCAGCAGTCCTCGCCGGACAACCTCCTACGAGCAGTACTTC
CDR3aa: CASSPRRTTSYEQYF
abundance: -
v_gene: TRBV6-1
len: 15
d_gene: -
j_gene: TRBJ2-7

CDR3nt: TGTGCCAGCAGTGTTGAGGGACAGCCCAGCTCCTACGAGCAGTACTTC
CDR3aa: CASSVEGQPSSYEQYF
abundance: -
v_gene: TRBV6-1
len: 16
d_gene: TRBD1
j_gene: TRBJ2-7

CDR3nt: TGTGCCAGCAGCATCGGACAGGGCAGCGGTACCCACACCATATATTTT
CDR3aa: CASSIGQGSGTHTIYF
abundance: -
v_gene: TRBV7-9
len: 16
d_gene: TRBD1
j_gene: TRBJ1-3

CDR3nt: TGTGCCAGCAGTTTGTCGACAGGGGCGGAGACCCAGTACTTC
CDR3aa: CASSLSTGAETQYF
abundance: -
v_gene: TRBV27
len: 14
d_gene: TRBD1
j_gene: TRBJ2-5

CDR3nt: TGTGCCAGCTCACCTTCCCGGGGACAGGGGACAGATACGCAGTATTTT
CDR3aa: CASSPSRGQGTDTQYF
abundance: -
v_gene: TRBV18
len: 16
d_gene: TRBD1
j_gene: TRBJ2-3

CDR3nt: TGCGCCAGCAGACCTCACCAGGGTATCGAGACCCAGTACTTC
CDR3aa: CASRPHQGIETQYF
abundance: -
v_gene: TRBV5-1
len: 14
d_gene: -
j_gene: TRBJ2-5

CDR3nt: TGTGCCAGTAGGGAATTCAGGGGAATCGTTCCCGATACGCAGTATTTT
CDR3aa: CASREFRGIVPDTQYF
abundance: -
v_gene: TRBV19
len: 16
d_gene: -
j_gene: TRBJ2-3

CDR3nt: TGTGCCAGCGGTAGGGGGTCCGTTTACGAGCAGTACTTC
CDR3aa: CASGRGSVYEQYF
abundance: -
v_gene: TRBV28
len: 13
d_gene: -
j_gene: TRBJ2-7

CDR3nt: TGTGCCAGCAGCCTGAGGTCGGGGACTAGCACTTACAATGAGCAGTTCTTC
CDR3aa: CASSLRSGTSTYNEQFF
abundance: once
v_gene: TRBV14
len: 17
d_gene: TRBD2
j_gene: TRBJ2-1

CDR3nt: TGTGCCTGGAGTTTTGCGGGAGGGCCCTATGAGCAGTTCTTC
CDR3aa: CAWSFAGGPYEQFF
abundance: -
v_gene: TRBV30
len: 14
d_gene: TRBD2
j_gene: TRBJ2-1

CDR3nt: -
CDR3aa: CASSRLLRFGSHQETQYF
abundance: -
v_gene: TRBV27
len: 18
d_gene: -
j_gene: TRBJ2-5

CDR3nt: TGTGCCAGTAGTACCCGCCCCAGCGGGAGATGGGATACGCAGTATTTT
CDR3aa: CASSTRPSGRWDTQYF
abundance: -
v_gene: TRBV19
len: 16
d_gene: TRBD2
j_gene: TRBJ2-3

CDR3nt: TGCGCCAGCAGCCCCGGGACTAGCGGCTACGAGCAGTACTTC
CDR3aa: CASSPGTSGYEQYF
abundance: -
v_gene: TRBV4-1
len: 14
d_gene: TRBD2
j_gene: TRBJ2-7

CDR3nt: TGTGCCATCAGTGTTCAAGGGGGCCACGAGCAGTACTTC
CDR3aa: CAISVQGGHEQYF
abundance: -
v_gene: TRBV10-3
len: 13
d_gene: TRBD1
j_gene: TRBJ2-7

CDR3nt: TGTGCCAGCAGCCAAGAAATATTCCCAGGACAGGGGCGATCCGGAACTGAAGCTTTCTTT
CDR3aa: CASSQEIFPGQGRSGTEAFF
abundance: -
v_gene: TRBV14
len: 20
d_gene: TRBD1
j_gene: TRBJ1-1

CDR3nt: TGCGCCAGCAGCCTAACCAGCGTGGGGGGGCATCGCTCCTACGAGCAGTACTTC
CDR3aa: CASSLTSVGGHRSYEQYF
abundance: -
v_gene: TRBV4-1
len: 18
d_gene: -
j_gene: TRBJ2-7

CDR3nt: TGTGCCAGCAGCCTAAGCGGGGAGACAGGGGACGAGCAGTACTTC
CDR3aa: CASSLSGETGDEQYF
abundance: once
v_gene: TRBV7-3
len: 15
d_gene: -
j_gene: TRBJ2-7

CDR3nt: TGTGCCATCAGTGAGGGACTAGCGGGCCTAAACTCTGGGGCCAACGTCCTGACTTTC
CDR3aa: CAISEGLAGLNSGANVLTF
abundance: -
v_gene: TRBV10-3
len: 19
d_gene: TRBD2
j_gene: TRBJ2-6

CDR3nt: TGCGCCAGCAGCTTGGCCCTAGCGGGAGGGCCCGTTTCCACAGATACGCAGTATTTT
CDR3aa: CASSLALAGGPVSTDTQYF
abundance: once
v_gene: TRBV5-1
len: 19
d_gene: TRBD2
j_gene: TRBJ2-3

CDR3nt: TGTGCCAGCAGTTACCACAAACCCGGGGAGCAGTACTTC
CDR3aa: CASSYHKPGEQYF
abundance: -
v_gene: TRBV6-5
len: 13
d_gene: -
j_gene: TRBJ2-7